The source of this T cell receptor beta chain is a study of shared clonotypes between healthy human individuals. Study results and limitations: Few donors restricted represented genetic and exposure-history diversity. When compared with the clonotypes that were shared by all four sorted-subset donors, the non-shared clonotypes turned out to have lower generation probabilities. When naive CD4 clonotypes were compared across several donors, roughly 4.9% were shared.

This clone has a handful of counts. The antigen is not known. Trimming took 7 bases from V and 9 from J; bases not matched to a gene: 5. Per germline, CDR1 MNHEY and CDR2 SMNVEV (reference sequence). The CDR3 totals 12 residues. The authors' processing: ImmunoSEQ junction-only sequences lacked quality scores, so their filtering differed. Sequenced by immunoSEQ multiplex PCR; TCRdb stores in-frame clones only, minus some. V and J calls and clone size are those listed in that table; D and trimming were worked out from the DNA. The data hold about 680,000 clones, with roughly 78% observed a single time. This TCR was sampled from a woman between 25 and 40 years old in good health. Sample: memory CD4+ T cells sorted from blood. Subset meaning: CD45RA-negative fraction. The chain joins TRBV27 to TRBJ1-5; 8 nucleotides align to TRBD1. The CDR3: CASKTGDGPQHF. DNA of the CDR3: TGTGCCAGCAAGACAGGGGACGGGCCCCAGCATTTT.